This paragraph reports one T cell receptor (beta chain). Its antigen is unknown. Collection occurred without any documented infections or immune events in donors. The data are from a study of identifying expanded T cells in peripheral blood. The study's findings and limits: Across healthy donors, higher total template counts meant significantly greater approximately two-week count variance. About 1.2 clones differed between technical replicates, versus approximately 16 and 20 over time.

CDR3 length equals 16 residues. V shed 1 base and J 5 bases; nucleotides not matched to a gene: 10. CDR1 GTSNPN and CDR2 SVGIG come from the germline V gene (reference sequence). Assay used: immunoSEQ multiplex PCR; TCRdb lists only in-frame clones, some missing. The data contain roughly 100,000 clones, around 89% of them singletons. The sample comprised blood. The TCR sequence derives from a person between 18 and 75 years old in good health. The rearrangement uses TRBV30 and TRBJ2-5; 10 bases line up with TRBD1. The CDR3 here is CAWSDSTGGFYETQYF. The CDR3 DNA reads TGTGCCTGGAGTGACTCGACAGGGGGCTTCTATGAGACCCAGTACTTC. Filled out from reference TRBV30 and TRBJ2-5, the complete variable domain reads SQTIHQWPATLVQPVGSPLSLECTVEGTSNPNLYWYRQAAGRGLQLLFYSVGIGQISSEVPQNLSASRPQDRQFILSSKKLLLSDSGFYLCAWSDSTGGFYETQYFGPGTRLLVL.